A selection of T cell receptor beta chains follows, all from one sample in a study of T cells in tuberculosis. The table came from immunoSEQ multiplex PCR; TCRdb's copy has only in-frame clones and leaves some out. The table includes approximately 31,000 clones, about 95% detected once. Sequenced: PBMCs. The receptors shown here come from a donor aged 10-29 years with latent tuberculosis or without tuberculosis infection. Both conserved end residues are part of each CDR3. The D gene is left open where the match is weak. A row's size may be missing; if present it is once, few, many or a size class.

V	D	J	size	DNA	CDR3
TRBV7-8	.	TRBJ1-1	once	TGTGCCAGCAGCTTAAACAGGGCCACTGAAGCTTTCTTT	CASSLNRATEAFF
TRBV18	.	TRBJ2-7	.	TGTGCCAGCTCACCAAGCACCTCCGTTGAGGACGAGCAGTACTTC	CASSPSTSVEDEQYF
TRBV27	.	TRBJ1-1	.	TGTGCCAGCAGTTTGGGCAGGGCCACTGAAGCTTTCTTT	CASSLGRATEAFF
TRBV18	TRBD2	TRBJ2-5	.	TGTGCCAGCTCACCCCCCCCTTCTAGCGGGAGATCAGAGACCCAGTACTTC	CASSPPPSSGRSETQYF
TRBV7-3	TRBD1	TRBJ2-5	.	TGTGCCAGCAGCCCCGGACAGGGAGAGACCCAGTACTTC	CASSPGQGETQYF
TRBV5-1	TRBD2	TRBJ2-1	.	TGCGCCAGCAGCGTCTTAGCGGGAGTAGGGTACAATGAGCAGTTCTTC	CASSVLAGVGYNEQFF
TRBV7-9	.	TRBJ1-1	.	TGTGCCAGCAGGTCAGGGGTTATGAACACTGAAGCTTTCTTT	CASRSGVMNTEAFF
TRBV27	.	TRBJ2-3	.	TGTGCCAGCAGTCGGGGATTGGATACGCAGTATTTT	CASSRGLDTQYF
TRBV5-1	.	TRBJ2-3	.	TGCGCCAGCAGCTCCACAGGGTCTAGCACAGATACGCAGTATTTT	CASSSTGSSTDTQYF
TRBV5-1	.	TRBJ2-1	few	TGCGCCAGCAGCTTGGCCGAGGTCAGTTTTAGCTCCTACAATGAGCAGTTCTTC	CASSLAEVSFSSYNEQFF
TRBV5-8	.	TRBJ1-6	.	TGTGCCAGCAGCCGATTGGGGGGACGGACTAATTCACCCCTCCACTTT	CASSRLGGRTNSPLHF
TRBV5-1	TRBD1	TRBJ2-7	.	TGCGCCAGCAGTTATACAGGGGGAAGGTGGGAGCAGTACTTC	CASSYTGGRWEQYF
TRBV19	.	TRBJ1-2	.	TGTGCCAGTAGTATCAAGCAGGCCCGCAACTATGGCTACACCTTC	CASSIKQARNYGYTF
TRBV19	TRBD1	TRBJ1-5	.	TGTGCCAGTAGCAAAGAAACAGGGGGCCTTAGCAATCAGCCCCAGCATTTT	CASSKETGGLSNQPQHF
TRBV7-8	.	TRBJ1-5	.	TGTGCCAGCAGCCCTCGCGCAGGGAAGACAAATCAGCCCCAGCATTTT	CASSPRAGKTNQPQHF
TRBV2	TRBD1	TRBJ1-4	.	TGTGCCAGCAGTGATTTTAGGGGGCGAGTTGAAAAACTGTTTTTT	CASSDFRGRVEKLFF
TRBV7-2	TRBD2	TRBJ2-7	.	TGTGCCAGCAGCTTAGCGCTCAGCGGGGGGTTCTACGAGCAGTACTTC	CASSLALSGGFYEQYF
TRBV5-1	TRBD2	TRBJ2-3	once	TGCGCCAGCAGCAAGACTAGCGGGAGAGGTGCAGATACGCAATATTTT	CASSKTSGRGADTQYF
TRBV2	.	TRBJ1-5	.	TGTGCCAGCAGTGATCTAGGGGTGGGTCAGCCCCAGCATTTT	CASSDLGVGQPQHF
TRBV11-2	TRBD1	TRBJ1-1	once	TGTGCCAGCAGCCTGGGGGACAGGGGACTTACTGAAGCTTTCTTT	CASSLGDRGLTEAFF
TRBV7-3	.	TRBJ2-1	.	TGTGCCAGCAGCTGGACCCGGGGGAATGAGCAGTTCTTC	CASSWTRGNEQFF
TRBV7-3	.	TRBJ2-7	.	TGTGCCAGCAGCTTAGAGGCAGGGGCCTACGAGCAGTACTTC	CASSLEAGAYEQYF
TRBV6-6	.	TRBJ1-2	.	TGTGCCAGCAGTAACCCACTAGATGGCTACACCTTC	CASSNPLDGYTF
TRBV2	.	TRBJ2-3	.	TGTGCCAGCTGGAGGGGGGGGCCTAGCACAGATACGCAGTATTTT	CASWRGGPSTDTQYF
TRBV6-4	TRBD1	TRBJ1-1	.	TGTGCCAGCAGGGGACAGGGGTACACTGAAGCTTTCTTT	CASRGQGYTEAFF
TRBV5-4	TRBD2	TRBJ2-3	.	TGTGCCAGCAGCTCTCTAGCGGGGGCTCGCACAGATACGCAGTATTTT	CASSSLAGARTDTQYF
TRBV7-2	TRBD2	TRBJ2-5	.	TGTGCCAGCAGCTTAGCTGGTGGAGGACTAGCGGGAGGGCCCCAGTACTTC	CASSLAGGGLAGGPQYF
TRBV5-6	.	TRBJ2-3	.	TGTGCCAGCAGCTCGCCCGGGGGACAGAGCACAGATACGCAGTATTTT	CASSSPGGQSTDTQYF
TRBV11-2	TRBD2	TRBJ2-4	.	TGTGCCAGCAGCTCTAGCGGGAGGATTGAGTTGGGCATTCAGTACTTC	CASSSSGRIELGIQYF
TRBV7-2	TRBD2	TRBJ2-2	.	TGTGCCAGCAGCTCAGCGGGAGATACTACCTGGGAGCTGTTTTTT	CASSSAGDTTWELFF
TRBV9	TRBD2	TRBJ2-3	.	TGTGCCAGCAGCGTAGCGACTAGCGGGAGGGGCACAGATACGCAGTATTTT	CASSVATSGRGTDTQYF
TRBV9	TRBD2	TRBJ2-3	.	TGTGCCAGCAGCGTAGAAAGGACTAGCGGGGCAGATACGCAGTATTTT	CASSVERTSGADTQYF
TRBV7-3	TRBD2	TRBJ2-1	few	TGTGCCAGCAGTCAAGGACTAGCGGGGGGTCAGAGTGAGCAGTTCTTC	CASSQGLAGGQSEQFF
TRBV7-2	TRBD1	TRBJ1-1	.	TGTGCCAGCAGTTTCCGACAGGGCCTGAACACTGAAGCTTTCTTT	CASSFRQGLNTEAFF
TRBV30	.	TRBJ1-1	.	TGTGCCTGGAGTGTATTCACGCGGCGGGGGGGGCCTGAAGCTTTCTTT	CAWSVFTRRGGPEAFF
TRBV27	TRBD1	TRBJ2-1	.	TGTGCCAGCAGTCCCCGGACAGGGCAATTACTCGATGAGCAGTTCTTC	CASSPRTGQLLDEQFF
TRBV6-5	.	TRBJ1-2	.	TGTGCCAGCAGTTACTCAAGGGGGTACTATGGCTACACCTTC	CASSYSRGYYGYTF
TRBV7-9	TRBD2	TRBJ2-1	.	TGTGCCAGCAGCTTAGTAGCGGGGGACTACAATGAGCAGTTCTTC	CASSLVAGDYNEQFF
TRBV7-9	.	TRBJ1-5	once	TGTGCCAGCAGCTTAGCGACGGGGCAGCCCCAGCATTTT	CASSLATGQPQHF
TRBV14	.	TRBJ1-1	few	TGTGCCAGCACCCCAGGAAAAGGGGGATGGACTGAAGCTTTCTTT	CASTPGKGGWTEAFF
TRBV28	.	TRBJ1-1	.	TGTGCCAGCAGTAAGAAAACTAGACCTGGGCGGAACACTGAAGCTTTCTTT	CASSKKTRPGRNTEAFF
TRBV11-3	TRBD1	TRBJ1-5	.	TGTGCCAGCAGCTTACTAACGGGACAGGGGAACCAGCCCCAGCATTTT	CASSLLTGQGNQPQHF
TRBV10-2	.	TRBJ2-2	.	TGCGCCAGCACGGGAGCTGCCGGGGAGCTGTTTTTT	CASTGAAGELFF
TRBV25-1	TRBD2	TRBJ2-1	.	TGTGCCAGCAGTAGGGGGCGGGGGGGCCCATACAATGAGCAGTTCTTC	CASSRGRGGPYNEQFF
TRBV2	.	TRBJ2-3	.	TGTGCCAGCTCCTCTCAGGGGTCGGGCACAGATACGCAGTATTTT	CASSSQGSGTDTQYF
TRBV9	.	TRBJ2-1	.	TGTGCCAGCAGCGTAGTAGAGGGTAATGAGCAGTTCTTC	CASSVVEGNEQFF
TRBV2	.	TRBJ1-1	.	TGTGCCACCAACTTTGGGGGGGCGAACACTGAAGCTTTCTTT	CATNFGGANTEAFF
TRBV7-2	TRBD2	TRBJ2-7	once	TGTGCCAGCAGCTTCGGCGGGGGGGGCCGGTACGAGCAGTACTTC	CASSFGGGGRYEQYF
TRBV27	.	TRBJ1-6	once	TGTGCCAGCAGTTGGAACAGGGATTCACCCCTCCACTTT	CASSWNRDSPLHF
TRBV5-1	.	TRBJ2-3	few	TGCGCCAGCAGCTTTTCCGAGAGCACAGATACGCAGTATTTT	CASSFSESTDTQYF